The rows below give T cell receptor beta chains drawn from one sample of a study of CD8 T cells in Susac syndrome. Each CDR3 protein gets one entry after TCRdb re-called the immunoSEQ multiplex PCR reads with MiXCR. The sample yields about 190,000 distinct CDR3 sequences, around 93% seen once. The sequencing sample was made of CD8+ T cells from PBMCs. The receptors originated from a human donor with Susac syndrome. The CDR3 runs from the conserved cysteine through the conserved F or W. D genes are given only for firm matches. The size field is filled for only some rows; it gives once, few, many or a size class.

TGCAGCACACGGGACAGGGGGCGCGGGGACACTGAAGCTTTCTTT | CSTRDRGRGDTEAFF | TRBV29-1 | TRBD1 | TRBJ1-1 | .
TGTGCCAGCAGGGGACGGGGACAGGGCGTAAGCTCCTATAATTCACCCCTCCACTTT | CASRGRGQGVSSYNSPLHF | TRBV13 | TRBD1 | TRBJ1-6 | .
TGCAGTACGACAAGGACTAGATCGAGCACAGATACGCAGTATTTT | CSTTRTRSSTDTQYF | TRBV29-1 | TRBD2 | TRBJ2-3 | .
TGTGCCAGCACCAGGTGGGACTACAATGAGCAGTTCTTC | CASTRWDYNEQFF | TRBV12-3/TRBV12-4 | . | TRBJ2-1 | .
TGTGCCAGCAGACCTGGACTAGTTCTCTCGTACGAGCAGTACTTC | CASRPGLVLSYEQYF | TRBV11-3 | TRBD2 | TRBJ2-7 | .
TGTGCCAGCAGCGCCGGACAGGCCAATCAGCCCCAGCATTTT | CASSAGQANQPQHF | TRBV12-3/TRBV12-4 | TRBD1 | TRBJ1-5 | .
TGTGCCAGCAGTTACCCCGGTAGCAATCAGCCCCAGCATTTT | CASSYPGSNQPQHF | TRBV6-6 | . | TRBJ1-5 | .
TGTGCCAGCAGCGGACAGCTCTCCTACGAGCAGTACTTC | CASSGQLSYEQYF | TRBV9 | . | TRBJ2-7 | .
TGTGCCACTCAGAACAGGGGGATTAATTCACCCCTCCACTTT | CATQNRGINSPLHF | TRBV19 | TRBD1 | TRBJ1-6 | .
TGTGCCAGCAGCCGCGCCTACGAGCAGTACTTC | CASSRAYEQYF | TRBV7-9 | . | TRBJ2-7 | few
TGTGCAAGTCGCTTAGTGCGCCAGCTTAATTCACCCCTCCACTTT | CASRLVRQLNSPLHF | TRBV12-2 | . | TRBJ1-6 | .
TGCGCCAGCAGCCCTTCCTTTGGACAGGGGTATTGGGACACTGAAGCTTTCTTT | CASSPSFGQGYWDTEAFF | TRBV5-1 | TRBD1 | TRBJ1-1 | .
TGCAGTGCTAGTCCCGGAGGTTCCTACAATGAGCAGTTCTTC | CSASPGGSYNEQFF | TRBV20-1 | . | TRBJ2-1 | once